Following are 12 T cell receptor beta chains from one sample sequenced in a study of blood T cells in healthy people across ages. A second roughly 7 to 12 cycle PCR used barcoded and J-beta primers. TCRdb re-derived calls from the 5' RACE reads in MiXCR, one entry per CDR3 protein. The table includes roughly 720,000 distinct CDR3 sequences, about 53% detected once. Sample: blood. The source is a man aged 80 or over in good health.

This clonotype turned up a few times. The chain carries TRBV6-5 and TRBJ1-5; D ambiguous. Trimming shortened V by 0 bases and J by 3 bases, and 9 bases separated the two germline ends. Germline loops: CDR1 MNHEY, CDR2 SVGAGI. The CDR3 extends over 15 amino acids. The CDR3 reads CASSYSDGPNQPQHF. For the CDR3, the DNA is TGTGCCAGCAGTTACTCAGACGGACCCAATCAGCCCCAGCATTTT.

The V call is TRBV15, the J call TRBJ2-1, with D perhaps given as TRBD1 or TRBD2 (5 bases each). CDR1 and CDR2 from the germline V gene are LNHNV and YYDKDF (reference sequence). Between the trimmed V and J ends, which lost 0 bases and 3 bases, there was a span of 9 bases. This CDR3 spans 15 amino acids. This CDR3 is CATSRERGGYNEQFF. The CDR3 DNA sequence: TGTGCCACCAGCAGAGAACGGGGCGGCTACAATGAGCAGTTCTTC.

J is TRBJ2-5 and V is TRBV24-1; 7 bases line up with TRBD2. Germline V gene lookup returns CDR1 KGHDR and CDR2 SFDVKD. The CDR3 is 13 amino acids. Trimming cost V 9 bases and J 4 bases; bases outside gene matches: 7. The CDR3 sequence: CATQDGGRETQYF. CDR3 nucleotides: TGTGCCACCCAGGACGGGGGGAGAGAGACCCAGTACTTC.

The gene calls are TRBV4-2 and TRBJ1-2; no clear D. V was shortened by 4 bases and J by 2 bases, with 17 bases between the two germline ends. The CDR3 has 16 residues. CDR1 and CDR2 from the germline V gene are LGHNA and YNFKEQ. The CDR3 loop is CASSREVAARNYGYTF. DNA of the CDR3: TGTGCCAGCAGCCGAGAGGTCGCAGCAAGAAACTATGGCTACACCTTC.

The chain's CDR3 is CASSRDRGLAKNIQYF. CDR3 DNA sequence: TGTGCCAGCAGCCGAGACAGGGGTCTAGCCAAAAACATTCAGTACTTC. V usage is TRBV11-1 and J usage is TRBJ2-7, with 8 bases identical to TRBD1. The tail of the sequence fits TRBJ2-4 better, so the J call may be wrong. Germline CDR1 SGHAT, CDR2 FQDESV (reference sequence). CDR3 length: 16 residues.

The chain combines TRBV28 with TRBJ2-4; maybe TRBD1 (5 bases). Gene TRBJ2-7 matches the end of the DNA better, so the J call may be wrong. Germline V gives CDR1 MDHEN, CDR2 SYDVKM. The CDR3 is 14 amino acids. The CDR3 DNA follows: TGTGCCAGCAGTTTCCAGGGAAGATGGTACGAGCAGTACTTC. This gives the protein CASSFQGRWYEQYF.

This clonotype was detected a few times. The V and J genes are TRBV4-1 and TRBJ2-7, with TRBD2 matching over 14 bases. The CDR3 extends over 18 amino acids. CDR1 MGHRA and CDR2 YSYEKL come from the germline V gene. Unmatched junction bases numbered 10, after V lost 4 bases and J lost 2 bases. The CDR3 loop is CASSRAISTSGRAYEQYF. Written as DNA, the CDR3 is TGCGCCAGCAGCCGCGCTATTTCGACTAGCGGGAGGGCCTACGAGCAGTACTTC.

This clonotype was seen more than once but under ten times. The chain has TRBV12-3 or TRBV12-4 and TRBJ2-4, with D possibly called TRBD1 or TRBD2 (6 bases each). This CDR3 region has 17 residues. The V gene lost 3 bases and the J gene lost 0 bases, with 15 bases spanning the gap. The CDR3 here is CASSFPGAGRAKNIQYF. The DNA of the CDR3 is TGTGCCAGCAGTTTTCCGGGGGCAGGACGAGCCAAAAACATTCAGTACTTC.

In regard to this clonotype: Given a much more abundant clone one base away, this may be a read error. The chain has TRBV6-2 or TRBV6-3 and TRBJ2-1, with 11 bases fitting TRBD2. The DNA end favors TRBJ2-7, so the J call may be wrong. CDR1 is MNHEY and CDR2 is SVGEGT in the germline V gene. The CDR3 is 15 residues long. CDR3 region: CASSSGTSGVDEQYF. The CDR3 DNA is TGTGCCAGCAGTTCCGGGACTAGCGGTGTCGACGAGCAGTACTTC.

The V and J genes are TRBV27 and TRBJ2-7; unclear D gene. The CDR3 loop spans 14 amino acids. Germline V CDR1 and CDR2: MNHEY, SMNVEV (reference sequence). The ends were cut back, 4 bases at V and 5 bases at J, with 15 bases in the middle. The CDR3 DNA reads TGTGCCAGCAGTTATGAGAGGAGAGTCCACGAGCAGTACTTC. Translated: CASSYERRVHEQYF.

The chain uses TRBV5-1 and TRBJ2-5; 8 bases map to TRBD1. Germline CDR1 reads SGHRS; CDR2 reads YFSETQ. Trimming removed 3 bases from V and 0 bases from J; junction bases left unmatched: 7. CDR3 length: 16 residues. CDR3 residues: CASSYPSQGDQETQYF. In DNA form, the CDR3 reads TGCGCCAGCAGCTACCCTTCACAGGGGGACCAAGAGACCCAGTACTTC.

The CDR3 coding sequence is TGTGCCAGCAGCGCAGGGGGCCTCACCAAAAACATTCAGTACTTC. Translation: CASSAGGLTKNIQYF. The V gene is TRBV2, the J gene TRBJ2-4; 8 bases line up with TRBD1. The ends lost 6 bases at V and 2 bases at J; junction bases unmatched: 6. The CDR3 runs 15 residues. The germline V gene encodes CDR1 SNHLY and CDR2 FYNNEI. The full variable domain, its missing parts supplied by reference TRBV2 and TRBJ2-4, is EPEVTQTPSHQVTQMGQEVILRCVPISNHLYFYWYRQILGQKVEFLVSFYNNEISEKSEIFDDQFSVERPDGSNFTLKIRSTKLEDSAMYFCASSAGGLTKNIQYFGAGTRLSVL.